One sample yielded the 28 T cell receptor beta chains listed below, sequenced in a study of T cell responses to AZD1222 COVID-19 vaccine. Measured with immunoSEQ multiplex PCR; TCRdb has only the in-frame clones, and not every one. The sample lists 210,000 or so clones, roughly 94% occurring once. Material: peripheral blood, obtained 28 days after the second dose of the MenACWY control vaccine. These receptors originate from an adult who received the MenACWY meningococcal vaccine as a control.

J is TRBJ2-1 and V is TRBV13; 10 bases match TRBD2. The CDR3 spans 16 residues. Trimming cost V 4 bases and J 3 bases; bases outside gene matches: 6. Germline V gives CDR1 PRHDT, CDR2 FYEKMQ (reference sequence). The CDR3 nucleotides are TGTGCCAGCAGCTCGAGCGGGGGGGATATCTACAATGAGCAGTTCTTC. Protein product: CASSSSGGDIYNEQFF.

The V gene is TRBV24-1, the J gene TRBJ2-2, with a weak D call TRBD2 (5 bases). Germline V gene lookup returns CDR1 KGHDR and CDR2 SFDVKD. Deletions cut 5 bases from V and 5 bases from J, with 11 bases between. The CDR3 runs 14 residues. CDR3: CATSGEGWTGELFF. The CDR3 DNA sequence: TGTGCCACCAGTGGAGAGGGATGGACCGGGGAGCTGTTTTTT.

The rearrangement joins TRBV10-3 to TRBJ2-7; either TRBD1 or TRBD2 may supply D (5 bases each). The CDR3 has 12 amino acids. V was trimmed by 4 bases and J by 3 bases, leaving 7 bases between them. Per the germline V gene, CDR1 is ENHRY and CDR2 is SYGVKD. CDR3 amino acids: CAISGDGYEQYF. The CDR3 DNA reads as TGTGCCATCAGTGGGGACGGCTACGAGCAGTACTTC.

The chain recombines TRBV7-6 with TRBJ1-3; TRBD1 might be the D (5 bases). This CDR3 spans 17 amino acids. The germline V and J ends were trimmed by 3 bases and 1 base, with 16 bases remaining between them. Germline assignment: CDR1 SGHVS and CDR2 FNYEAQ. Here the CDR3 reads CASSFSTGPGSGNTIYF. CDR3 in DNA: TGTGCCAGCAGCTTCTCGACGGGGCCGGGATCTGGAAACACCATATATTTT. Drawing the rest from reference TRBV7-6 and TRBJ1-3, the complete variable domain is GAGVSQSPRYKVTKRGQDVALRCDPISGHVSLYWYRQALGQGPEFLTYFNYEAQQDKSGLPNDRFSAERPEGSISTLTIQRTEQRDSAMYRCASSFSTGPGSGNTIYFGEGSWLTVV.

The chain carries TRBV9 and TRBJ1-1; D is uncertain. The CDR3 is 16 amino acids. Trimming pared 1 base from V and 0 bases from J, leaving 13 bases between. Germline V lookup: CDR1 SGDLS, CDR2 YYNGEE. The CDR3 spells CASSVWWVQMNTEAFF. CDR3 nucleotide sequence: TGTGCCAGCAGCGTATGGTGGGTACAGATGAACACTGAAGCTTTCTTT.

The rearrangement uses TRBV6-5 and TRBJ1-1; 7 bases line up with TRBD1. Losses at the gene ends were 4 bases for V and 4 bases for J; bases not matched to a gene: 6. The CDR3 extends over 14 amino acids. Germline CDR1 reads MNHEY; CDR2 reads SVGAGI. CDR3 DNA: TGTGCCAGCAGTTCTATGGCAGGGGGCACTGAAGCTTTCTTT. This translates into CASSSMAGGTEAFF.

CDR3 loop: CATVGVGNTIYF. CDR3 DNA sequence: TGTGCCACCGTAGGGGTGGGTAACACCATATATTTT. The genes are TRBV2 and TRBJ1-3, with D possibly TRBD1 on 5 matching bases. Germline V lookup: CDR1 SNHLY, CDR2 FYNNEI. The CDR3 sequence is 12 residues long. The V end was cut by 10 bases, the J end by 7 bases, with 14 bases between.

V and J are TRBV9 and TRBJ2-3, with D maybe TRBD2 (6 bases). The CDR3 length is 18 residues. Trimming stripped 0 bases from V and 0 bases from J, with 17 bases between. Germline V gene sequence: CDR1 SGDLS, CDR2 YYNGEE. The CDR3 coding sequence is TGTGCCAGCAGCGTAGAAGGGGCGGGGTTAGATAGCACAGATACGCAGTATTTT. It encodes CASSVEGAGLDSTDTQYF.

The rearrangement uses TRBV6-6 and TRBJ1-5; D is uncertain. The CDR3 has 14 residues. CDR1 is MNHNY and CDR2 is SVGAGI in the germline V gene (reference sequence). Trimming cost V 10 bases and J 1 base, with 14 bases left between them. CDR3 in amino acids: CATAWGLSNQPQHF. CDR3 in DNA: TGTGCCACCGCTTGGGGATTGAGCAATCAGCCCCAGCATTTT.

The chain carries TRBV28 and TRBJ1-5; TRBD1 agrees at 9 bases. Germline loops: CDR1 MDHEN, CDR2 SYDVKM. CDR3 length: 15 amino acids. Trimming removed 4 bases from V and 7 bases from J; junction bases left unmatched: 8. CDR3 sequence reads: CASSSGTGLLQPQHF. In DNA form, the CDR3 reads TGTGCCAGCAGTTCCGGGACAGGGTTGTTGCAGCCCCAGCATTTT.

The chain links TRBV6-1 to TRBJ2-2, with D possibly TRBD1 on 5 matching bases. V was trimmed by 7 bases and J by 4 bases, leaving 7 bases between them. CDR1 is MNHNS, CDR2 SASEGT, per germline. This CDR3 is built from 12 residues. CDR3 protein: CASTGITGELFF. As DNA, the CDR3 is TGTGCCAGCACAGGGATCACCGGGGAGCTGTTTTTT.

V and J are TRBV7-9 and TRBJ1-1, with D unclear. The V gene lost 4 bases and the J gene lost 1 base, with 4 bases spanning the gap. Germline CDR1 reads SEHNR; CDR2 reads FQNEAQ (reference sequence). The CDR3 runs 12 residues. In DNA form, the CDR3 reads TGTGCCAGCAGCTATACGAACACTGAAGCTTTCTTT. Residues: CASSYTNTEAFF.

This rearrangement joins TRBV28 to TRBJ2-4; no firm D call. Germline V gives CDR1 MDHEN, CDR2 SYDVKM. With 8 bases removed from V and 3 bases from J, the gap between germline ends came to 14 bases. This CDR3 has 14 residues. The chain's CDR3 is CASGVLDNKNIQYF. DNA for the CDR3: TGTGCCAGCGGCGTCTTGGATAACAAAAACATTCAGTACTTC.

This clone was counted once. The chain joins TRBV12-5 to TRBJ2-2, with TRBD2 matching 9 bases. Germline lookup yields CDR1 LGHNT and CDR2 FRNRAP. CDR3 length equals 17 residues. V lost 0 bases, J lost 3 bases, and 5 bases stayed unmatched. CDR3 DNA sequence: TGTGCTAGTGGTTTGGTACTCCAGCGGGGGGACACCGGGGAGCTGTTTTTT. Translated: CASGLVLQRGDTGELFF.

The chain links TRBV5-1 to TRBJ2-1; no clear D. The CDR3 runs 18 residues. V shed 0 bases and J shed 0 bases, with 16 bases lying between them. Looked up from germline, CDR1 is SGHRS and CDR2 is YFSETQ. The CDR3 region is CASSLEGRTESSYNEQFF. Written as DNA, the CDR3 is TGCGCCAGCAGCTTGGAGGGAAGGACGGAGAGCTCCTACAATGAGCAGTTCTTC.

Details on this clone: One end of the junction does not line up with germline, which may come from a read error. The rearrangement joins TRBV30 to TRBJ1-2; D gene uncertain. Looked up from germline, CDR1 is GTSNPN and CDR2 is SVGIG (reference sequence). The CDR3 is made up of 10 amino acids. The CDR3 nucleotides are TGTGCCTGGAGTCCAGCACGCTACGCCTTC. Translation: CAWSPARYAF. Full variable domain (rest looked up from reference TRBV30 and TRBJ1-2): SQTIHQWPATLVQPVGSPLSLECTVEGTSNPNLYWYRQAAGRGLQLLFYSVGIGQISSEVPQNLSASRPQDRQFILSSKKLLLSDSGFYLCAWSPARYAFGSGTRLTVV.

This clone showed up just a few times. V usage is TRBV28 and J usage is TRBJ1-6, with TRBD1 identical over 7 bases. From germline, CDR1 is MDHEN and CDR2 SYDVKM. The CDR3 totals 17 residues. Unmatched junction bases numbered 16, after V lost 6 bases and J lost 8 bases. In nucleotides, the CDR3 is TGTGCCAGCAGACTTATGGGGAGCAGGGGGTCGGATTCACCCCTCCACTTT. Translating it yields CASRLMGSRGSDSPLHF.

The rearrangement uses TRBV28 and TRBJ1-5; tentative D call: TRBD1 (6 bases). Trimming stripped 2 bases from V and 2 bases from J, with 10 bases between. Germline assignment: CDR1 MDHEN and CDR2 SYDVKM. The CDR3 spans 15 residues. The DNA for the CDR3 is TGTGCCAGCAGTTTAGGGGGCAAAGGCAATCAGCCCCAGCATTTT. It is translated as CASSLGGKGNQPQHF.

V is TRBV6-1 and J is TRBJ1-2; the D gene is possibly TRBD1 (5 bases). V was cut by 2 bases and J by 8 bases, with 15 bases left in between. The CDR3 length is 14 residues. CDR1 is MNHNS and CDR2 is SASEGT in the germline V gene. The CDR3 loop reads CASSEIHHRGGYTF. The CDR3 DNA is TGTGCCAGCAGTGAAATTCATCACCGGGGCGGCTACACCTTC.

This chain joins TRBV19 and TRBJ1-4; D is unresolved. This CDR3 has 15 residues. CDR1 is LNHDA, CDR2 SQIVND, per germline (reference sequence). V lost 3 bases and J lost 0, with 8 bases in between. CDR3 coding DNA: TGTGCCAGTAGTATCACAGCCGCAACTAATGAAAAACTGTTTTTT. Translating it yields CASSITAATNEKLFF. Combining the CDR3 with reference TRBV19 and TRBJ1-4 gives the whole variable domain DGGITQSPKYLFRKEGQNVTLSCEQNLNHDAMYWYRQDPGQGLRLIYYSQIVNDFQKGDIAEGYSVSREKKESFPLTVTSAQKNPTAFYLCASSITAATNEKLFFGSGTQLSVL.

The chain is built from TRBV28 and TRBJ2-7, with D perhaps matching TRBD2 (5 bases). This CDR3 is built from 13 residues. V lost 10 bases and J 4 bases, leaving 17 bases between the germline ends. Germline assignment: CDR1 MDHEN and CDR2 SYDVKM. The CDR3 DNA reads as TGTGCCACCCTAGCTCCGGCCGCGTACGAGCAGTACTTC. Translated: CATLAPAAYEQYF.

Details on this clone: At one of its ends the junction is not consistent with the germline gene, which may arise from a read error. This chain uses TRBV7-7 with TRBJ2-1; 12 bases map to TRBD2. CDR1 and CDR2 (germline): SSHAT, FNYEAQ (reference sequence). This CDR3 has 16 residues. The CDR3 here is CASSSTSGSSYNEQFF. DNA for the CDR3: TGTGCTAGCAGCTCGACTAGCGGGAGTTCCTACAATGAGCAGTTCTTC.

This chain links TRBV9 with TRBJ2-1; D is perhaps TRBD1 (5 bases). The V end was cut by 4 bases, the J end by 7 bases, with 12 bases between. This CDR3 has 13 amino acids. Germline values: CDR1 SGDLS, CDR2 YYNGEE. CDR3 sequence: CASSPPDINEQFF. The DNA for the CDR3 is TGTGCCAGCAGCCCGCCGGACATTAATGAGCAGTTCTTC.

This chain uses TRBV9 with TRBJ1-4; D is possibly TRBD1 (6 bases). The V gene's germline CDR1 is SGDLS and CDR2 YYNGEE. The length of the CDR3 is 14 residues. Trimming stripped 3 bases from V and 6 bases from J, with 12 bases between. The CDR3, as DNA: TGTGCCAGCAGCGCGCAGGGGAACCATGAAAAACTGTTTTTT. Translated, it gives CASSAQGNHEKLFF.

The gene calls are TRBV6-2 or TRBV6-3 and TRBJ1-5; D gene uncertain. The ends were cut back, 3 bases at V and 7 bases at J, with 13 bases in the middle. This CDR3 region has 14 residues. Germline V gene lookup returns CDR1 MNHEY and CDR2 SVGEGT. The CDR3 sequence: CASSYGGRNQPQHF. The CDR3, as DNA: TGTGCCAGCAGTTATGGAGGGCGAAACCAGCCCCAGCATTTT.

The rearrangement links TRBV5-1 to TRBJ2-2; D gene unclear. Trimming pared 4 bases from V and 4 bases from J, leaving 11 bases between. Germline V lookup: CDR1 SGHRS, CDR2 YFSETQ. This CDR3 region has 14 residues. Here the CDR3 reads CASSAPPSTGELFF. CDR3 bases: TGCGCCAGCAGCGCCCCTCCTTCCACCGGGGAGCTGTTTTTT.

The V and J genes are TRBV6-5 and TRBJ1-5; TRBD1 might be the D (6 bases). CDR3 length equals 14 residues. V was trimmed by 2 bases and J by 2 bases, leaving 7 bases between them. Germline V CDR1 and CDR2: MNHEY, SVGAGI. Written as DNA, the CDR3 is TGTGCCAGCAGTTACGGGACACGCAATCAGCCCCAGCATTTT. Protein product: CASSYGTRNQPQHF.

This rearrangement joins TRBV24-1 to TRBJ1-5, with D unresolved. Germline-derived CDR1 and CDR2 are KGHDR and SFDVKD. The CDR3 extends over 13 amino acids. Trimming removed 3 bases at V and 0 bases at J, with 2 bases between. The CDR3 reads CATSDDSNQPQHF. CDR3 in DNA: TGTGCCACCAGTGATGATAGCAATCAGCCCCAGCATTTT.